Listed below are T cell receptor beta chains from one sample, sequenced in a study of blood T cell repertoires in COVID-19. Clones were sequenced by immunoSEQ multiplex PCR, and TCRdb holds only the in-frame ones, with some missing. The table lists a few hundred thousand clones, more than 75% of them singletons. Specimen: PBMCs or T cells enriched from blood (not recorded which). These receptors were collected from a man in his forties in a cohort exposed to, infected with or recovered from COVID-19 (not recorded which). The CDR3 runs from the conserved cysteine through the conserved F or W. Each record gives: J gene, CDR3 length, clone size, V gene, CDR3 protein. Size tells how often a clone was seen (once, few, many) or the class of an expanded clone, and some rows leave it out.

>TRBJ1-2|15|few|TRBV18
CASSPARGAGYGYTF
>TRBJ2-5|14|-|TRBV11-3
CASSPGTVQETQYF
>TRBJ2-7|14|-|TRBV9
CASSLTGTVNEQYF
>TRBJ1-2|13|-|TRBV30
CASAVRGGWGYTF
>TRBJ2-7|13|-|TRBV11-2
CASRQQGFYEQYF
>TRBJ1-3|15|few|TRBV4-1
CASSQEGRTGNTIYF
>TRBJ2-5|17|once|TRBV7-2
CASSLGGLAGGLETQYF
>TRBJ2-7|15|few|TRBV7-9
CASSLSGTYGYEQYF
>TRBJ2-3|16|-|TRBV7-9
CASSVGLAGGIDTQYF
>TRBJ1-1|14|-|TRBV3-1/TRBV3-2
CASSPFAAYTEAFF
>TRBJ2-1|12|-|TRBV30
CARNTGINEQFF
>TRBJ2-2|13|once|TRBV10-2
CASSVLGAGELFF